One sample yielded the 8 T cell receptor beta chains listed below, sequenced in a study of shared clonotypes between healthy human individuals. Selected positively for CCR7 and CD45RO-negative, naive CD8 cells excluded terminally differentiated effector memory CD45RA+ cells. The repertoire was sequenced with immunoSEQ multiplex PCR; TCRdb's copy has only in-frame clones and lacks some. The sample carries some 740,000 clones, 80% to 95% recorded once. Sequencing was performed on naive CD8+ T cells sorted from blood. Every receptor here comes from a man aged 30-40 years in good health.

This chain links TRBV4-1 with TRBJ2-3, with D tentatively TRBD1 (5 bases). Trimming cost V 1 base and J 6 bases, with 20 bases left between them. The CDR3 is 17 amino acids. CDR1 MGHRA and CDR2 YSYEKL come from the germline V gene. In nucleotides, the CDR3 is TGCGCCAGCAGCCAAGTGGAAGGGGTAGGGGCGCTGGATACGCAGTATTTT. Protein: CASSQVEGVGALDTQYF.

The chain links TRBV9 to TRBJ2-1; 10 bases map to TRBD2. The trim removed 3 bases at V and 0 bases at J, leaving 3 bases unmatched. This CDR3 is 16 amino acids long. Germline V CDR1 and CDR2: SGDLS, YYNGEE. The CDR3 here is CASSGAGGNSYNEQFF. CDR3 coding DNA: TGTGCCAGCAGCGGAGCGGGAGGGAACTCCTACAATGAGCAGTTCTTC.

This clone was observed a single time. The chain links TRBV7-9 to TRBJ1-1; a weak D match, TRBD1 (5 bases). CDR1 and CDR2 (germline): SEHNR, FQNEAQ (reference sequence). This CDR3 contains 13 residues. The ends were cut back, 5 bases at V and 3 bases at J, with 10 bases in the middle. CDR3 nucleotides: TGTGCCAGCAGCACCACGACAGACACTGAAGCTTTCTTT. Translation: CASSTTTDTEAFF. The entire variable domain, with the rest obtained from reference TRBV7-9 and TRBJ1-1, is as follows: DTGVSQNPRHKITKRGQNVTFRCDPISEHNRLYWYRQTLGQGPEFLTYFQNEAQLEKSRLLSDRFSAERPKGSFSTLEIQRTEQGDSAMYLCASSTTTDTEAFFGQGTRLTVV.

The DNA of the CDR3 is TGCGCCAGCAGCTTGGAGCAGGTCTACGAGCAGTACTTC. This sequence encodes CASSLEQVYEQYF. The rearrangement joins TRBV5-1 to TRBJ2-7, with no clear D. V was pared by 0 bases and J by 3 bases, with 7 bases between. In germline, CDR1 is SGHRS, CDR2 YFSETQ. This CDR3 spans 13 amino acids.

CDR3 nucleotide sequence: TGTGCCAGCAGTCCCGATTTCTGGGGGGGTGACCCGGACATTCAGTACTTC. The encoded protein is CASSPDFWGGDPDIQYF. The V and J genes are TRBV28 and TRBJ2-4; TRBD2 matches 7 bases. After removal of 5 bases from V and 8 bases from J, the junction contained 18 bases not matched to a gene. CDR1 and CDR2 (germline): MDHEN, SYDVKM. The CDR3 has 17 residues.

The V gene is TRBV9, the J gene TRBJ1-2; D ambiguous. Trimming cost V 5 bases and J 2 bases, with 16 bases left between them. The CDR3 length is 15 residues. The germline gives CDR1 SGDLS, CDR2 YYNGEE. The CDR3 sequence is CASSPAGSLNYGYTF. The CDR3 region has the DNA TGTGCCAGCAGTCCGGCGGGGAGCTTAAACTATGGCTACACCTTC.

The chain is built from TRBV12-5 and TRBJ1-1; TRBD1 might be the D (5 bases). Trimming shortened V by 5 bases and J by 4 bases, and 8 bases separated the two germline ends. This CDR3 comprises 12 residues. Per the germline V gene, CDR1 is LGHNT and CDR2 is FRNRAP. In nucleotides, the CDR3 is TGTGCTAGTGGTCCGGGGGGCACTGAAGCTTTCTTT. Its protein is CASGPGGTEAFF.

V usage is TRBV7-9 and J usage is TRBJ2-7; D possibly corresponds to TRBD2 (6 bases). CDR3 length: 12 residues. Deletions cut 5 bases from V and 7 bases from J, with 12 bases between. From germline, CDR1 is SEHNR and CDR2 FQNEAQ (reference sequence). As DNA, the CDR3 is TGTGCCAGCAGCACGGCCGGGACTGAGCAGTACTTC. Protein: CASSTAGTEQYF. Variable domain in full (rest from reference TRBV7-9 and TRBJ2-7): DTGVSQNPRHKITKRGQNVTFRCDPISEHNRLYWYRQTLGQGPEFLTYFQNEAQLEKSRLLSDRFSAERPKGSFSTLEIQRTEQGDSAMYLCASSTAGTEQYFGPGTRLTVT.